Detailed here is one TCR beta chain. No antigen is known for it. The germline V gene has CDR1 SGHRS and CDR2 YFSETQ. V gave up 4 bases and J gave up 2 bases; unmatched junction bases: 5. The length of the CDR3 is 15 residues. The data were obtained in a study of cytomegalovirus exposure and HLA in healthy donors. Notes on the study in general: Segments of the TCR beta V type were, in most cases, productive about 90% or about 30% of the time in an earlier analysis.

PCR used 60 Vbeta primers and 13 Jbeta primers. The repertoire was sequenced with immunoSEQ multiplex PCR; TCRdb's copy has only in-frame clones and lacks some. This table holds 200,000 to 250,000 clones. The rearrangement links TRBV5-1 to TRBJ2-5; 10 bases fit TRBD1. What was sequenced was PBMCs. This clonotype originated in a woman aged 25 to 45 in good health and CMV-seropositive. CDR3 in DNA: TGCGCCAGCAGCCCGCGGACAGGGGGGCAAGAGACCCAGTACTTC. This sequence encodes CASSPRTGGQETQYF.